The rows below give T cell receptor beta chains drawn from one sample of a study of blood T cell repertoires in COVID-19. Profiling relied on immunoSEQ multiplex PCR, and the TCRdb table lists in-frame clones only, not all of them. The sample records about 70,000 clones, under 95% being singletons. What was sequenced was peripheral blood. The receptors derive from a human donor in a cohort sampled during active COVID-19. The CDR3 runs from the conserved cysteine through the conserved F or W.

V gene: TRBV3-1/TRBV3-2; J gene: TRBJ1-2; CDR3 protein: CASSLLGQGGGYTF
V gene: TRBV3-1/TRBV3-2; J gene: TRBJ2-1; CDR3 protein: CASSARTSGISYNEQFF
V gene: TRBV20-1; J gene: TRBJ1-1; CDR3 protein: CSASGGVEAFF
V gene: TRBV9; J gene: TRBJ2-1; CDR3 protein: CASSDPGQGDGAVSYNEQFF
V gene: TRBV28; J gene: TRBJ1-5; CDR3 protein: CASSALTGAGGNQPQHF
V gene: TRBV12-3/TRBV12-4; J gene: TRBJ2-7; CDR3 protein: CASRGGQAHEQYF
V gene: TRBV30; J gene: TRBJ2-1; CDR3 protein: CAWTLEGGGYNEQFF
V gene: TRBV28; J gene: TRBJ2-2; CDR3 protein: CASSLWGLAGGPGELFF
V gene: TRBV5-1; J gene: TRBJ2-3; CDR3 protein: CASRGEVGTDTQYF
V gene: TRBV7-2; J gene: TRBJ2-6; CDR3 protein: CASSLGGGTNVLTF
V gene: TRBV9; J gene: TRBJ2-7; CDR3 protein: CASSGDRLGVSSYEQYF
V gene: TRBV28; J gene: TRBJ2-1; CDR3 protein: CASTPLWGLAGYNEQFF
V gene: TRBV2; J gene: TRBJ2-1; CDR3 protein: CASSGHYGASSYNEQFF
V gene: TRBV6-2/TRBV6-3; J gene: TRBJ2-1; CDR3 protein: CASSYRDRGSYNEQFF
V gene: TRBV19; J gene: TRBJ2-5; CDR3 protein: CASKQHRGGRETQYF
V gene: TRBV5-5; J gene: TRBJ2-1; CDR3 protein: CASSLGGLAGGPLDEQFF
V gene: TRBV5-8; J gene: TRBJ2-7; CDR3 protein: CASSLDPAGDSEQYF
V gene: TRBV30; J gene: TRBJ2-7; CDR3 protein: CAWSGTSYEQYF
V gene: TRBV30; J gene: TRBJ2-1; CDR3 protein: CAWTPPPGVHEQFF
V gene: TRBV30; J gene: TRBJ1-3; CDR3 protein: CACPWRGISSGNTIYF
V gene: TRBV27; J gene: TRBJ1-1; CDR3 protein: CASSRTGGYTEAFF
V gene: TRBV19; J gene: TRBJ1-1; CDR3 protein: CASSIAWRGPTEAFF
V gene: TRBV11-2; J gene: TRBJ2-3; CDR3 protein: CASSSYRGRADTQYF
V gene: TRBV5-6; J gene: TRBJ2-3; CDR3 protein: CASSFWSGVSTDTQYF
V gene: TRBV7-2; J gene: TRBJ2-2; CDR3 protein: CASSLGQGAHTGELFF
V gene: TRBV28; J gene: TRBJ1-1; CDR3 protein: CASSRGGGNTEAFF
V gene: TRBV7-2; J gene: TRBJ2-3; CDR3 protein: CASSFGLAQGTDTQYF
V gene: TRBV5-4; J gene: TRBJ2-2; CDR3 protein: CAITTGKGYGGELFF
V gene: TRBV7-2; J gene: TRBJ1-6; CDR3 protein: CASSRRLDGGSPLHF
V gene: TRBV18; J gene: TRBJ1-4; CDR3 protein: CASSTTDSNEKLFF
V gene: TRBV5-1; J gene: TRBJ2-2; CDR3 protein: CASSLEQGVTGELFF
V gene: TRBV28; J gene: TRBJ1-4; CDR3 protein: CASSLVQGKLFF
V gene: TRBV19; J gene: TRBJ1-3; CDR3 protein: CASSIGRGNTIYF
V gene: TRBV7-8; J gene: TRBJ2-7; CDR3 protein: CASSLAAGGNYEQYF
V gene: TRBV7-9; J gene: TRBJ1-1; CDR3 protein: CASSATAPNTEAFF
V gene: TRBV27; J gene: TRBJ2-7; CDR3 protein: CASSTGGYEQYF
V gene: TRBV5-5; J gene: TRBJ2-3; CDR3 protein: CASSFASGSTDTQYF
V gene: TRBV7-3; J gene: TRBJ2-7; CDR3 protein: CASSLDRDRAYEQYF
V gene: TRBV9; J gene: TRBJ2-7; CDR3 protein: CASSVGGGNEQYF
V gene: TRBV19; J gene: TRBJ2-3; CDR3 protein: CASSISGLGTDTQYF
V gene: TRBV7-2; J gene: TRBJ2-7; CDR3 protein: CASSFGLQYEQYF
V gene: TRBV6-5; J gene: TRBJ1-2; CDR3 protein: CASSSTGYANYGYTF
V gene: TRBV6-5; J gene: TRBJ2-7; CDR3 protein: CASSYGAGAYEQYF
V gene: TRBV5-1; J gene: TRBJ2-3; CDR3 protein: CASSPGGSTDTQYF